This T cell receptor beta chain was observed in a study of CD8 T cells in ankylosing spondylitis. This clonotype was observed at least ten times. Its antigen is unidentified. The authors made TCR beta libraries by quantitative 5'-RACE with molecular barcodes. A single record per CDR3 protein comes from TCRdb applying MiXCR to the 5' RACE reads. The data contain around 180,000 distinct CDR3 sequences, about an eighth of them singletons. Study-level points and caveats: Clones linked to disease were reported to show significant enrichment in matched ankylosing spondylitis synovial fluid. Those disease-linked clones were CD8+; they were also relatively rare in peripheral blood. Previously reported in reactive arthritis synovial fluid and blood were some of the motif variants.

The V end was cut by 5 bases, the J end by 2 bases, with 18 bases between. The CDR3 is 16 amino acids. The clonotype was recovered from a female donor with ankylosing spondylitis or in good health (not recorded which). Source material: blood, either unsorted or a sorted T cell fraction (not recorded which). J is TRBJ1-2 and V is TRBV12-3 or TRBV12-4, with D possibly being TRBD1 (6 bases). CDR3 DNA sequence: TGTGCCAGCAGTCCCACCCTGTCAGGGGCGAACTATGGCTACACCTTC. Encoded protein: CASSPTLSGANYGYTF.